This T cell receptor (beta chain) stems from a study of identical twins (dated by TCRdb to 2016 to 2017). Background on the whole study: TCR alpha and beta repertoires from monozygotic twins, unrelated adults of various ages and cord blood were deep-sequenced to test whether fetal clonotypes persist. Replicate twin experiments were performed at different times using different library preparation protocols to rule out contamination. Points the paper makes about the study in general: Invariant T cells such as MAIT and iNKT could partly confound zero-insertion analyses, although diverse VJ usage argued against such confounding for most clonotypes. Compared with coincidental sharing between unrelated individuals, an excess of low generation-probability sequences was observed among out-of-frame TCR alpha sequences shared between twins. Abundant cord blood beta clonotypes carried fewer insertions; young adult naive repertoires showed a weaker similar trend, while memory repertoires showed none. Conclusions relied on cross-sectional statistical analysis, since the same donors could not be followed over many years. Out-of-frame TCR alpha sharing in monozygotic twins was systematically underestimated by recombination models, whereas sharing between unrelated individuals was in agreement with the recombination models. Excess twin sharing in beta out-of-frame sequences was weaker because fewer shared sequences lowered the signal-to-noise ratio.

Libraries were prepared through 5' RACE. Sequenced on an Illumina HiSeq 2000. A universal primer binding site was introduced by template switching, and a unique molecular identifier was present in the final cDNA, enabling accurate counting of TCR cDNA molecules. Specific primers in the conserved constant-segment region were used to synthesize first-strand cDNA for the TCR alpha and beta chains. To control for contamination, every cDNA library was double barcoded, receiving both a SMART-Mk sample barcode and Illumina barcodes. Two successive PCR steps introduced TruSeq adapter sequences along with Illumina sample barcodes. The Illumina HiSeq platform was used with custom primers to sequence TCR alpha and beta cDNA libraries. In the authors' own workflow: Unique molecular identifiers were extracted from raw reads with MiGEC, and CDR3 positions were determined with MiXCR. For each individual, recombination models were inferred using an EM algorithm with the repgenHMM and IGoR tools. The analysis of shared clonotypes was done with the tcR package in R, with sharing normalized by the product of cloneset sizes. To study raw recombination free of thymic and clonal selection effects, out-of-frame nonproductive sequences were analyzed. Clones were called with MiXCR by TCRdb after fastp trimmed the public reads at Q25, and only in-frame beta chains were retained. Rows with one shared CDR3 protein collapse into an entry with the most common genes and DNA. The V and J calls shown here were made by TCRdb, not taken from the authors' results. The sample data list fewer than 650,000 distinct CDR3 sequences, and just over 7% of these were observed just once. Around 1.6% of the sample is held by the ten biggest clonotypes.

In its sample, this clonotype was seen a few times. Its specific antigen is unknown. No base quality information exists; no much larger clone differs at one position. Every donor in the study was a healthy Caucasian. Three pairs of female monozygotic twins, all aged about 18 to 29 years, were included in the twin cohort. Peripheral blood mononuclear cells were the source from which RNA for the TCR libraries was isolated. This same sample was also taken into another study, of yellow fever vaccine responses in identical twins. That second report states: The authors reported that the T cell response to vaccination in identical twins appeared partly convergent and partly personalized. In identical twins, the study followed T cell clones that responded to the vaccine with precision.

Sequencing input: PBMCs. The receptor comes from a woman in her late teens or twenties in good health.

The CDR3 sequence is CSVEDRQTGGGYGYTF. The bases are TGCAGCGTTGAAGATCGCCAGACAGGGGGAGGCTATGGCTACACCTTC. The V and J genes are TRBV29-1 and TRBJ1-2; 9 central nucleotides agree with TRBD1. Trimming takes 0 bases off V and 4 bases off J; junction bases not matched to a gene: 9. The germline V gene encodes CDR1 SQVTM and CDR2 ANQGSEA. From the cysteine through the phenylalanine, the CDR3 covers 16 amino acids. Only the CDR3 region is kept as DNA, spanning 48 bases read in frame from base 1. The entire variable domain, with the stretches around the CDR3 drawn from the reference TRBV29-1 and TRBJ1-2 proteins, is SAVISQKPSRDICQRGTSLTIQCQVDSQVTMMFWYRQQPGQSLTLIATANQGSEATYESGFVIDKFPISRPNLTFSTLTVSNMSPEDSSIYLCSVEDRQTGGGYGYTFGSGTRLTVV.